The 21 T cell receptor beta chains listed next were all sequenced from one sample in a study of CD8 T cells in Susac syndrome. Reverse transcription of roughly 0.5 to 1 ug RNA was performed with random hexamers. TCRdb re-called the immunoSEQ multiplex PCR reads through MiXCR, storing one row per CDR3 protein. The table shows more than 150,000 distinct CDR3 sequences, with about 95% occurring only once. The specimen sequenced was CD4+ T cells from PBMCs. These receptor sequences come from a human donor in good health.

V is TRBV6-2 or TRBV6-3 and J is TRBJ2-7, with D possibly called TRBD1 or TRBD2 (5 bases each). The CDR3 extends over 13 amino acids. Germline V gene sequence: CDR1 MNHEY, CDR2 SVGEGT. The V end lost 5 bases, the J end lost 7 bases, and 15 bases lay between the germline ends. The CDR3 DNA reads TGTGCCAGCAGTACAACTGGGACGGGGGAGCAGTACTTC. Translating gives CASSTTGTGEQYF.

This chain uses TRBV2 with TRBJ2-5, with 7 bases identical to TRBD1. CDR3 length: 15 amino acids. In germline, CDR1 is SNHLY, CDR2 FYNNEI. V was pared by 4 bases and J by 2 bases, with 7 bases of the junction left unmatched. The CDR3 DNA follows: TGTGCCAGCAGTGGGGGTTGGGACAGACAAGAGACCCAGTACTTC. Translating gives CASSGGWDRQETQYF.

The rearrangement uses TRBV9 and TRBJ2-1, with 9 bases matching TRBD2. This CDR3 comprises 15 residues. The germline CDR1 and CDR2 sequences are SGDLS and YYNGEE. V was pared by 3 bases and J by 2 bases, with 3 bases of the junction left unmatched. CDR3 residues: CASSESGGTYNEQFF. CDR3 nucleotides: TGTGCCAGCAGCGAGAGCGGGGGGACCTACAATGAGCAGTTCTTC.

The rearrangement uses TRBV5-1 and TRBJ2-3; D gene ambiguous. This CDR3 has 14 amino acids. The V and J ends lost 9 bases and 1 base respectively, with 15 bases between them. CDR1 is SGHRS and CDR2 is YFSETQ in the germline V gene. In nucleotides, the CDR3 is TGCGCCACCTCGCCGGTGACTGGCACAGATACGCAGTATTTT. Translated, it gives CATSPVTGTDTQYF.

V is TRBV28 and J is TRBJ2-5; D gene uncertain. CDR3 size: 12 residues. Trimming shortened V by 8 bases and J by 2 bases, and 9 bases separated the two germline ends. Germline V CDR1 and CDR2: MDHEN, SYDVKM. The DNA for the CDR3 is TGTGCCAGCTCACCACAGCAAGAGACCCAGTACTTC. It codes for CASSPQQETQYF.

The chain has TRBV20-1 and TRBJ2-7, with D perhaps matching TRBD1 (5 bases). The ends were cut back, 1 base at V and 3 bases at J, with 10 bases in the middle. The CDR3 extends over 13 amino acids. Germline-derived CDR1 and CDR2 are DFQATT and SNEGSKA (reference sequence). CDR3 in DNA: TGCAGTGCTAGAGCGGTTCAGGGCTACGAGCAGTACTTC. Translated, it gives CSARAVQGYEQYF.

V and J are TRBV3-1 and TRBJ1-5; unclear D gene. V was cut by 1 base and J by 4 bases, with 14 bases left in between. The CDR3 has 16 residues. Germline V gene data show CDR1 as LGHDT and CDR2 as YNNKEL (reference sequence). The CDR3 sequence: CASSQGTASMNQPQHF. The CDR3 DNA follows: TGTGCCAGCAGCCAAGGGACGGCTAGTATGAATCAGCCCCAGCATTTT.

This chain uses TRBV19 with TRBJ1-5; no definite D call. Between the trimmed V and J ends, which lost 10 bases and 3 bases, there was a span of 13 bases. Germline CDR1 is LNHDA and CDR2 is SQIVND (reference sequence). This CDR3 comprises 13 residues. CDR3 sequence: CAISREYNQPQHF. In nucleotides, the CDR3 is TGTGCCATATCAAGGGAATACAATCAGCCCCAGCATTTT.

The V gene is TRBV20-1, the J gene TRBJ1-5; D might be TRBD1 (6 bases). The germline CDR1 and CDR2 sequences are DFQATT and SNEGSKA (reference sequence). The CDR3 runs 14 residues. V was cut by 4 bases and J by 6 bases, with 16 bases left in between. Here the CDR3 reads CSAKAGALGQPQHF. CDR3 sequence (DNA): TGCAGTGCTAAGGCGGGGGCGCTCGGTCAGCCCCAGCATTTT.

The chain is built from TRBV30 and TRBJ2-1, with TRBD1 identical over 7 bases. This CDR3 contains 14 residues. The V segment lost 2 bases and the J segment 8 bases; nucleotides outside the gene matches: 9. CDR1 is GTSNPN, CDR2 SVGIG, per germline (reference sequence). The CDR3 coding sequence is TGTGCCTGGAGTCTCAGGGGGTTCCGGGATGAGCAGTTCTTC. Translation gives CAWSLRGFRDEQFF.

The chain uses TRBV3-1 and TRBJ2-4, with 8 bases identical to TRBD1. V gave up 0 bases and J gave up 6 bases; unmatched junction bases: 4. The CDR3 runs to 15 residues. Germline CDR1 reads LGHDT; CDR2 reads YNNKEL (reference sequence). The DNA of the CDR3 is TGTGCCAGCAGCCAAGATTGGACAGGGTCAAACATTCAGTACTTC. Protein product: CASSQDWTGSNIQYF.

V and J are TRBV7-9 and TRBJ1-4; 9 positions agree with TRBD1. Germline loops: CDR1 SEHNR, CDR2 FQNEAQ (reference sequence). The CDR3 is 15 residues long. The ends lost 3 bases at V and 7 bases at J; junction bases unmatched: 6. The CDR3 protein is CASSFPGTGIEKLFF. CDR3 DNA: TGTGCCAGCAGCTTCCCCGGGACAGGGATTGAAAAACTGTTTTTT.

V gene TRBV7-6 combines with J gene TRBJ1-3; 7 bases match TRBD1. Unmatched junction bases numbered 0, after V lost 3 bases and J lost 1 base. The CDR3 covers 14 residues. Germline V gene lookup returns CDR1 SGHVS and CDR2 FNYEAQ. CDR3 amino acids: CASSLTGSGNTIYF. CDR3 coding DNA: TGTGCCAGCAGCTTGACAGGGTCTGGAAACACCATATATTTT.

The chain couples TRBV3-1 to TRBJ1-2, with D tentatively TRBD1 (5 bases). The germline V and J ends were trimmed by 1 base and 8 bases, with 11 bases remaining between them. The germline V gene encodes CDR1 LGHDT and CDR2 YNNKEL (reference sequence). The CDR3 loop spans 13 amino acids. The CDR3 DNA reads TGTGCCAGCAGCCAAGTAGCCGGGGGGGGCTACACCTTC. Its protein is CASSQVAGGGYTF.

V and J are TRBV12-3 or TRBV12-4 and TRBJ1-2; the D is unclear. This CDR3 has 13 amino acids. Deletions cut 3 bases from V and 0 bases from J, with 5 bases between. DNA for the CDR3: TGTGCCAGCAGTTTTGGTACTAACTATGGCTACACCTTC. This codes for CASSFGTNYGYTF.

This sequence joins TRBV7-8 and TRBJ1-5; D remains unclear. The germline gives CDR1 SGHVS, CDR2 FQNEAQ. V lost 4 bases and J 4 bases, leaving 17 bases between the germline ends. The CDR3 totals 16 residues. The CDR3 loop is CASSSMGSQLNQPQHF. CDR3 nucleotide sequence: TGTGCCAGCAGCTCAATGGGTAGCCAACTTAATCAGCCCCAGCATTTT.

The chain has TRBV30 and TRBJ1-1; 11 bases fit TRBD1. The junction had 7 bases not matched to a gene; V was cut back by 0 bases and J by 1 base. Germline CDR1 is GTSNPN and CDR2 is SVGIG (reference sequence). The CDR3 runs 17 residues. CDR3 nucleotides: TGTGCCTGGAGTGTTACCAGGACAGGGGGCTCGAACACTGAAGCTTTCTTT. Residues: CAWSVTRTGGSNTEAFF. Drawing the rest from reference TRBV30 and TRBJ1-1, the complete variable domain is SQTIHQWPATLVQPVGSPLSLECTVEGTSNPNLYWYRQAAGRGLQLLFYSVGIGQISSEVPQNLSASRPQDRQFILSSKKLLLSDSGFYLCAWSVTRTGGSNTEAFFGQGTRLTVV.

The J gene is TRBJ1-2, the V gene TRBV15; D is perhaps TRBD1 (5 bases). This CDR3 contains 16 residues. CDR1 is LNHNV, CDR2 YYDKDF, per germline (reference sequence). V was trimmed by 0 bases and J by 2 bases, leaving 13 bases between them. CDR3 DNA sequence: TGTGCCACCAGCAGAGATGGGGGGATCTTCAACTATGGCTACACCTTC. This codes for CATSRDGGIFNYGYTF. Looking up the rest from reference TRBV15 and TRBJ1-2 gives the full variable domain: DAMVIQNPRYQVTQFGKPVTLSCSQTLNHNVMYWYQQKSSQAPKLLFHYYDKDFNNEADTPDNFQSRRPNTSFCFLDIRSPGLGDTAMYLCATSRDGGIFNYGYTFGSGTRLTVV.

V and J are TRBV29-1 and TRBJ2-1, with TRBD2 matching 10 bases. CDR1 and CDR2 from the germline V gene are SQVTM and ANQGSEA. The CDR3 is 12 amino acids. The CDR3 DNA is TGCAGTCTAGCGGGGGCCGTAGGTGAGCAGTTCTTC. Its protein product is CSLAGAVGEQFF.

The genes are TRBV13 and TRBJ2-1; no reliable D call. Germline assignment: CDR1 PRHDT and CDR2 FYEKMQ (reference sequence). This CDR3 is 15 amino acids long. The germline V and J ends were trimmed by 3 bases and 0 bases, with 9 bases remaining between them. CDR3 sequence reads: CASSFRPSSYNEQFF. In DNA form, the CDR3 reads TGTGCCAGCAGCTTCCGGCCGAGCTCCTACAATGAGCAGTTCTTC. Drawing the rest from reference TRBV13 and TRBJ2-1, the complete variable domain is AAGVIQSPRHLIKEKRETATLKCYPIPRHDTVYWYQQGPGQDPQFLISFYEKMQSDKGSIPDRFSAQQFSDYHSELNMSSLELGDSALYFCASSFRPSSYNEQFFGPGTRLTVL.

The rearrangement uses TRBV11-1 and TRBJ2-3; D is possibly TRBD2 (6 bases). The length of the CDR3 is 14 residues. V lost 7 bases and J lost 6, with 17 bases in between. The germline V gene encodes CDR1 SGHAT and CDR2 FQDESV (reference sequence). CDR3 nucleotides: TGTGCCAGCACCTGGGACTTCTTAACGGATACGCAGTATTTT. Translating it yields CASTWDFLTDTQYF.